Each of the 14 T cell receptor beta chains below was sequenced from the same sample in a study of shared clonotypes between healthy human individuals. Libraries were prepared by immunoSEQ multiplex PCR; TCRdb keeps only in-frame clonotypes and omits some of them. The sample has around 480,000 clones, roughly 85% seen once. Sequenced sample: PBMCs. All receptors derive from a woman between 35 and 50 years old in good health. Some clones in this sample may be carry-over from other donors' samples.

As regards this clone: This sample also contains other DNA sequences that code for the same CDR3. The V and J genes are TRBV5-1 and TRBJ2-3, with 10 bases that match TRBD1. From germline, CDR1 is SGHRS and CDR2 YFSETQ. V lost 3 bases and J lost 6; bases outside the gene matches: 4. The CDR3 loop spans 14 amino acids. DNA for the CDR3: TGCGCCAGCAGCTGGGACAGGGGTGCCGATACGCAGTATTTT. The encoded protein is CASSWDRGADTQYF.

J is TRBJ1-5 and V is TRBV7-2; TRBD1 matches at 8 bases. J lost 2 bases, V lost 3 bases, and 0 bases had no gene match. Germline-derived CDR1 and CDR2 are SGHTA and FQGNSA. CDR3 length: 14 amino acids. CDR3 protein: CASSLGQGNQPQHF. The CDR3 nucleotides are TGTGCCAGCAGCTTGGGACAGGGCAATCAGCCCCAGCATTTT.

This rearrangement joins TRBV6-5 to TRBJ2-5, with D possibly matching TRBD2 (6 bases). This CDR3 region has 14 residues. The germline V gene encodes CDR1 MNHEY and CDR2 SVGAGI. The germline V and J ends were trimmed by 2 bases and 7 bases, with 14 bases remaining between them. CDR3 protein: CASSYLSGEGTQYF. CDR3 sequence (DNA): TGTGCCAGCAGTTACCTATCGGGAGAAGGGACCCAGTACTTC.

The chain has TRBV5-1 and TRBJ2-2; D unclear. Germline loops: CDR1 SGHRS, CDR2 YFSETQ. The V and J ends lost 0 bases and 3 bases respectively, with 9 bases between them. CDR3 size: 15 residues. The DNA of the CDR3 is TGCGCCAGCAGCTTGGTCCCGGAAGACACCGGGGAGCTGTTTTTT. Translated, it gives CASSLVPEDTGELFF.

The chain has TRBV28 and TRBJ2-3; TRBD2 matches 8 bases. Losses at the gene ends were 5 bases for V and 3 bases for J; bases not matched to a gene: 13. Germline CDR1 and CDR2: MDHEN and SYDVKM. This CDR3 region has 17 residues. CDR3 region: CASSIISGSGNTDTQYF. CDR3 bases: TGTGCCAGCAGTATCATTTCCGGTAGCGGGAATACAGATACGCAGTATTTT.

The genes are TRBV2 and TRBJ2-4; TRBD1 matches 8 bases. Looked up from germline, CDR1 is SNHLY and CDR2 is FYNNEI. The CDR3 has 15 amino acids. The trim removed 6 bases at V and 2 bases at J, leaving 6 bases unmatched. The CDR3 reads CASRTQGASKNIQYF. In DNA form, the CDR3 reads TGTGCCAGCAGGACTCAGGGGGCATCCAAAAACATTCAGTACTTC.

This clone was seen once. J is TRBJ1-1 and V is TRBV13; D not resolved. The CDR3 is made up of 11 amino acids. The germline V and J ends were trimmed by 7 bases and 10 bases, with 13 bases remaining between them. Germline CDR1 reads PRHDT; CDR2 reads FYEKMQ (reference sequence). DNA for the CDR3: TGTGCCAGCACCCTACTATGGGGAGCTTTCTTT. Residues: CASTLLWGAFF.

V and J are TRBV6-5 and TRBJ2-7; 8 bases fit TRBD2. The CDR3 sequence is 14 residues long. V shed 6 bases, J shed 4 bases, and the junction held 8 bases outside the gene matches. CDR1 and CDR2 from the germline V gene are MNHEY and SVGAGI. CDR3 region: CASRVGLAGYEQYF. The CDR3 nucleotides are TGTGCCAGCAGGGTCGGACTAGCAGGGTACGAGCAGTACTTC.

On this clone: This likely stems from a read error, as it lies one base from a far larger clone. Other DNA sequences within the sample encode an identical CDR3. This chain uses TRBV30 with TRBJ2-2; D is undetermined. CDR3 length: 15 amino acids. Germline CDR1 and CDR2: GTSNPN and SVGIG (reference sequence). The CDR3 DNA follows: TGTGCATGGAGTGTAAAACCCCGGGACACCGGGGAGCTGTTTTTT. This gives the protein CAWSVKPRDTGELFF.

This clone was counted a single time. The chain employs TRBV27 and TRBJ1-5, with D possibly being TRBD1 (6 bases). This CDR3 region has 15 residues. The germline CDR1 and CDR2 sequences are MNHEY and SMNVEV (reference sequence). Trimming stripped 5 bases from V and 7 bases from J, with 18 bases between. The CDR3 is CASSQTSGVGQPQHF. The CDR3 DNA sequence: TGTGCCAGCAGTCAAACGTCAGGGGTTGGGCAGCCCCAGCATTTT.

The V and J genes are TRBV28 and TRBJ1-3; 7 bases match TRBD1. The CDR3 is 16 amino acids. Trimming cost V 4 bases and J 0 bases; bases outside gene matches: 6. Germline lookup yields CDR1 MDHEN and CDR2 SYDVKM. In DNA form, the CDR3 reads TGTGCCAGCAGTTCCCCCGGGACAGTCTCTGGAAACACCATATATTTT. Protein sequence: CASSSPGTVSGNTIYF.

At least ten counts were recorded for this clone. The chain has TRBV5-4 and TRBJ2-7; D perhaps matches TRBD2 (6 bases). The germline CDR1 and CDR2 sequences are SGHNT and YYREEE (reference sequence). V lost 2 bases to trimming and J lost 0 bases, with 12 bases between them. This CDR3 region has 15 residues. The CDR3 coding sequence is TGTGCCAGCAGCTTTGAGGAGGGGAGCTCCTACGAGCAGTACTTC. As protein: CASSFEEGSSYEQYF.

Only one count was recorded for this clone. V usage is TRBV28 and J usage is TRBJ1-5; D call uncertain. The CDR3 length is 15 residues. The germline V gene encodes CDR1 MDHEN and CDR2 SYDVKM. Trimming took 3 bases from V and 4 from J, leaving 13 bases between them. The DNA for the CDR3 is TGTGCCAGCAGTTTTGGCGGAAGGACTAATCAGCCCCAGCATTTT. It translates to CASSFGGRTNQPQHF.

In DNA, the CDR3 is TGTGCCAGCGGCCTAAGGAGCGATGAGCAGTTCTTC. This translates into CASGLRSDEQFF. V usage is TRBV7-9 and J usage is TRBJ2-1; no definite D call. The CDR3 has 12 residues. Germline V gene data show CDR1 as SEHNR and CDR2 as FQNEAQ (reference sequence). V lost 8 bases to trimming and J lost 8 bases, with 13 bases between them.